One sample yielded the 26 T cell receptor beta chains listed below, sequenced in a study of blood T cell repertoires in COVID-19 (dated by TCRdb to the early 2020s). Library creation used the immunoSEQ multiplex PCR assay. This immuneACCESS table, as held by TCRdb, lists in-frame sequences with V and J called but not all clones. Of the missing ones, under half trace to an unresolved V gene in checked studies; the others have no known cause. The sample contains more than 300,000 clones, about nine tenths of them found a single time. The top ten clonotypes cover 10% of the sample. The sample taken for sequencing was PBMCs or T cells enriched from blood (not recorded which). The source of these receptors is a woman under 30 who had recovered from COVID-19.

This rearrangement joins TRBV6-1 to TRBJ1-2, with D possibly TRBD1 on 6 matching bases. Germline-derived CDR1 and CDR2 are MNHNS and SASEGT. V lost 2 bases and J lost 5, with 12 bases in between. CDR3 length equals 14 residues. CDR3 amino acids: CASSERGGAYGYTF. In nucleotides, the CDR3 is TGTGCCAGCAGTGAACGGGGGGGGGCTTATGGCTACACCTTC.

This chain uses TRBV7-9 with TRBJ2-1, with 7 bases lining up with TRBD2. Germline V lookup: CDR1 SEHNR, CDR2 FQNEAQ (reference sequence). The ends lost 3 bases at V and 7 bases at J; junction bases unmatched: 6. The CDR3 covers 14 residues. The CDR3 is CASSLVAGGNEQFF. The CDR3 DNA sequence: TGTGCCAGCAGCTTGGTAGCGGGTGGAAATGAGCAGTTCTTC.

This clone was seen ten or more times. The V call is TRBV28, the J call TRBJ2-5; TRBD2 matches at 9 bases. The CDR3 covers 16 residues. Germline CDR1 MDHEN, CDR2 SYDVKM. The junction had 11 bases not matched to a gene; V was cut back by 4 bases and J by 5 bases. The CDR3 DNA reads TGTGCCAGCAGTTCCATAGCGGGAGAGGGGGAGGAGACCCAGTACTTC. Translated: CASSSIAGEGEETQYF.

V usage is TRBV7-9 and J usage is TRBJ1-2; 7 bases fit TRBD1. The CDR3 is made up of 16 amino acids. Trimming removed 3 bases from V and 7 bases from J; junction bases left unmatched: 14. CDR1 SEHNR and CDR2 FQNEAQ come from the germline V gene (reference sequence). The CDR3 loop is CASSFTPDAGDSGYTF. CDR3 sequence (DNA): TGTGCCAGCAGCTTCACCCCAGACGCAGGGGACAGTGGCTACACCTTC.

The chain carries TRBV5-8 and TRBJ1-4; D is ambiguous. Germline values: CDR1 SGHTS, CDR2 YDEGEE. This CDR3 has 17 amino acids. V was clipped by 2 bases and J by 0 bases, with 14 bases between them. The CDR3 here is CASSFRPAGATNEKLFF. CDR3 in DNA: TGTGCCAGCAGCTTCAGGCCGGCCGGGGCAACTAATGAAAAACTGTTTTTT.

The chain joins TRBV19 to TRBJ1-5, with TRBD1 matching 10 bases. Germline V gene lookup returns CDR1 LNHDA and CDR2 SQIVND (reference sequence). This CDR3 contains 15 residues. Losses at the gene ends were 6 bases for V and 9 bases for J; bases not matched to a gene: 11. In nucleotides, the CDR3 is TGTGCCAGTAGCGGGGACAGGGGCTTCCCCCGGCCCCAGCATTTT. It translates to CASSGDRGFPRPQHF.

The CDR3 nucleotides read TGTGCCAGCAGTTCGAACAGGGTCGGACAGCCCCAGCATTTT. It codes for CASSSNRVGQPQHF. V gene TRBV28 combines with J gene TRBJ1-5; weak D call: TRBD1 (6 bases). Germline V gene data show CDR1 as MDHEN and CDR2 as SYDVKM. Trimming removed 4 bases from V and 7 bases from J, with 14 bases in between. The CDR3 spans 14 residues. The whole variable domain, remainder taken from reference TRBV28 and TRBJ1-5, is DVKVTQSSRYLVKRTGEKVFLECVQDMDHENMFWYRQDPGLGLRLIYFSYDVKMKEKGDIPEGYSVSREKKERFSLILESASTNQTSMYLCASSSNRVGQPQHFGDGTRLSIL.

J is TRBJ1-1 and V is TRBV6-5; D perhaps matches TRBD1 (6 bases). This CDR3 has 12 amino acids. From germline, CDR1 is MNHEY and CDR2 SVGAGI. Between the trimmed V and J ends, which lost 6 bases and 4 bases, there was a span of 9 bases. The CDR3 reads CASSETGTEAFF. As DNA, the CDR3 is TGTGCCAGCAGCGAGACAGGCACTGAAGCTTTCTTT.

The genes are TRBV5-1 and TRBJ2-1; D is ambiguous. CDR1 is SGHRS and CDR2 is YFSETQ in the germline V gene. The V end lost 0 bases, the J end lost 2 bases, and 15 bases lay between the germline ends. This CDR3 contains 17 residues. CDR3 DNA: TGCGCCAGCAGCTTGGAAGTGGTTCTAACCCCCTACAATGAGCAGTTCTTC. This codes for CASSLEVVLTPYNEQFF.

The DNA for the CDR3 is TGTGCCAGCAGCCCCGCCCGACTAGCGACCACAGATACGCAGTATTTT. Translated, it gives CASSPARLATTDTQYF. The chain has TRBV7-8 and TRBJ2-3; TRBD2 aligns across 8 bases. Germline assignment: CDR1 SGHVS and CDR2 FQNEAQ. V shed 5 bases, J shed 2 bases, and the junction held 9 bases outside the gene matches. The CDR3 has 16 amino acids.

The rearrangement joins TRBV6-2 or TRBV6-3 to TRBJ1-1; D unclear. The germline V and J ends were trimmed by 0 bases and 3 bases, with 8 bases remaining between them. CDR3 length: 14 amino acids. Germline assignment: CDR1 MNHEY and CDR2 SVGEGT. CDR3 DNA sequence: TGTGCCAGCAGTTACTCGTCCCAGGACACTGAAGCTTTCTTT. Translating it yields CASSYSSQDTEAFF.

In this sample, this clone turned up a few times. The V and J genes are TRBV11-2 and TRBJ1-1; 7 bases line up with TRBD1. Germline values: CDR1 SGHAT, CDR2 FQNNGV. Unmatched junction bases numbered 6, after V lost 4 bases and J lost 4 bases. The CDR3 covers 14 residues. The CDR3 DNA reads TGTGCCAGCAGCTGGGTGACAGGGACCACTGAAGCTTTCTTT. It specifies CASSWVTGTTEAFF.

The V gene is TRBV10-1, the J gene TRBJ2-3, with D maybe TRBD1 (6 bases). Germline V gene sequence: CDR1 WNHNN, CDR2 SYGVQD (reference sequence). This CDR3 has 14 amino acids. The V and J ends lost 4 bases and 4 bases respectively, with 12 bases between them. Here the CDR3 DNA reads TGCGCCAGCAGTGTACAGGGAAAGGCAGATACGCAGTATTTT. Translated, it gives CASSVQGKADTQYF.

The chain links TRBV7-9 to TRBJ2-5; tentative D call: TRBD1 (5 bases). Germline CDR1 and CDR2: SEHNR and FQNEAQ (reference sequence). There are 17 residues in the CDR3. V was shortened by 0 bases and J by 5 bases, with 19 bases between the two germline ends. Written as DNA, the CDR3 is TGTGCCAGCAGCTTAGCTTCTCAGGGCAATTTGGCGGAGACCCAGTACTTC. Translating it yields CASSLASQGNLAETQYF.

Comment on this clone: Other DNA sequences in the sample encode the same CDR3. This chain uses TRBV30 with TRBJ1-1; D is unresolved. The germline V and J ends were trimmed by 1 base and 1 base, with 4 bases remaining between them. The CDR3 is 12 amino acids. CDR1 is GTSNPN, CDR2 SVGIG, per germline (reference sequence). The CDR3 coding sequence is TGTGCCTGGAGTGCAGGGAACACTGAAGCTTTCTTT. Its translation is CAWSAGNTEAFF.

The CDR3 sequence: CASSGIREATKNIQYF. The CDR3 bases are TGTGCCAGCAGTGGGATACGGGAGGCAACCAAAAACATTCAGTACTTC. This rearrangement joins TRBV2 to TRBJ2-4; 7 nucleotides line up with TRBD2. CDR1 is SNHLY and CDR2 is FYNNEI in the germline V gene. Losses at the gene ends were 4 bases for V and 2 bases for J; bases not matched to a gene: 8. The CDR3 is 16 residues long.

The chain has TRBV19 and TRBJ2-3; D remains ambiguous. Germline V gene data show CDR1 as LNHDA and CDR2 as SQIVND (reference sequence). The CDR3 runs to 11 residues. Between the trimmed V and J ends, which lost 5 bases and 6 bases, there was a span of 6 bases. CDR3 residues: CASSRYDTQYF. The CDR3 DNA reads as TGTGCCAGTAGTCGCTATGATACGCAGTATTTT.

The chain combines TRBV29-1 with TRBJ1-1; TRBD1 matches 7 bases. Trimming took 0 bases from V and 1 from J; bases not matched to a gene: 2. Germline V gene sequence: CDR1 SQVTM, CDR2 ANQGSEA. The CDR3 spans 14 residues. The CDR3 sequence: CSVEDWDRNTEAFF. The CDR3 DNA reads as TGCAGCGTTGAAGATTGGGACAGGAACACTGAAGCTTTCTTT.

In this sample, this clone turned up once. The V gene is TRBV6-1, the J gene TRBJ1-5; D is unresolved. Germline-derived CDR1 and CDR2 are MNHNS and SASEGT. This CDR3 has 14 amino acids. Trimming shortened V by 2 bases and J by 7 bases, and 12 bases separated the two germline ends. The CDR3 reads CASSENGIGQPQHF. The CDR3 bases are TGTGCCAGCAGTGAAAACGGGATAGGGCAGCCCCAGCATTTT.

The rearrangement links TRBV27 to TRBJ1-2; 7 bases fit TRBD1. Looked up from germline, CDR1 is MNHEY and CDR2 is SMNVEV (reference sequence). The CDR3 is made up of 15 amino acids. Trimming removed 5 bases from V and 8 bases from J; junction bases left unmatched: 14. This CDR3 reads CASSPSTGELGGYTF. The CDR3 nucleotides are TGTGCCAGCAGTCCCAGCACAGGGGAGTTGGGGGGCTACACCTTC.

This chain links TRBV19 with TRBJ1-2; weak D call: TRBD1 (5 bases). The CDR3 length is 14 residues. Germline lookup yields CDR1 LNHDA and CDR2 SQIVND (reference sequence). The V gene lost 6 bases and the J gene lost 4 bases, with 15 bases spanning the gap. As DNA, the CDR3 is TGTGCCAGTAGCGAGCAGGGTGGCGGCTATGGCTACACCTTC. It translates to CASSEQGGGYGYTF.

The chain uses TRBV10-3 and TRBJ2-1; TRBD2 matches at 11 bases. The germline CDR1 and CDR2 sequences are ENHRY and SYGVKD. This CDR3 has 12 residues. Losses at the gene ends were 6 bases for V and 15 bases for J; bases not matched to a gene: 7. The CDR3: CAISGTSGGGFF. The CDR3 region has the DNA TGTGCCATCAGCGGGACTAGCGGTGGGGGGTTCTTC.

The table lists this clone with a count of one. J is TRBJ1-4 and V is TRBV7-3; 7 bases are shared with TRBD1. V was clipped by 4 bases and J by 7 bases; unmatched bases: 6. The V gene's germline CDR1 is SGHTA and CDR2 FQGTGA. This CDR3 has 14 residues. The CDR3 sequence is CASSSQGVGEKLFF. Here the CDR3 DNA reads TGTGCCAGCAGCTCCCAGGGGGTCGGTGAAAAACTGTTTTTT.

The chain links TRBV5-1 to TRBJ2-7; 9 nucleotides agree with TRBD2. The V and J ends lost 0 bases and 4 bases, in that order; junction bases with no gene match: 5. The CDR3 spans 15 residues. Per germline, CDR1 SGHRS and CDR2 YFSETQ. As DNA, the CDR3 is TGCGCCAGCAGCTTGGGGGCGGGAGGGCCATACGAGCAGTACTTC. This gives the protein CASSLGAGGPYEQYF. Based on the CDR3 plus reference TRBV5-1 and TRBJ2-7, the full variable domain is KAGVTQTPRYLIKTRGQQVTLSCSPISGHRSVSWYQQTPGQGLQFLFEYFSETQRNKGNFPGRFSGRQFSNSRSEMNVSTLELGDSALYLCASSLGAGGPYEQYFGPGTRLTVT.

In its sample, this clone was seen once. The V and J genes are TRBV7-9 and TRBJ2-2, with TRBD1 matching 8 bases. CDR1 and CDR2 (germline): SEHNR, FQNEAQ (reference sequence). After removal of 1 base from V and 5 bases from J, the junction contained 9 bases not matched to a gene. The CDR3 covers 17 residues. CDR3 in amino acids: CASSLGRAGGRTGELFF. Here the CDR3 DNA reads TGTGCCAGCAGCTTAGGACGGGCAGGGGGCAGGACCGGGGAGCTGTTTTTT.

In the case of this clone: Compared with germline, one end of the junction differs, possibly owing to a read error. The chain links TRBV28 to TRBJ2-7, with D possibly matching TRBD2 (5 bases). The CDR3 runs to 11 residues. Germline V CDR1 and CDR2: MDHEN, SYDVKM. The CDR3 loop is CASSLGTAVTF. The CDR3 DNA follows: TGTGCCAGCAGTTTAGGCACAGCGGTAACCTTC.